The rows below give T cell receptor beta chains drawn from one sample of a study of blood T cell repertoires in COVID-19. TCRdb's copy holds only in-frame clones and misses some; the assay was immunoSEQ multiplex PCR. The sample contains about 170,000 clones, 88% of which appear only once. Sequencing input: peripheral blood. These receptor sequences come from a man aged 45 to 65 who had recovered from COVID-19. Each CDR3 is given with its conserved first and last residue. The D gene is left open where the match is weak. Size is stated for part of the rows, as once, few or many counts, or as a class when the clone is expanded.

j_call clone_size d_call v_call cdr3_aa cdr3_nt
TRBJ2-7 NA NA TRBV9 CASSVGQGNEQYF TGTGCCAGCAGCGTTGGTCAGGGTAACGAGCAGTACTTC
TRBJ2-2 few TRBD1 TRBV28 CASPGTGGLGELFF TGTGCCAGCCCCGGGACAGGGGGTCTCGGGGAGCTGTTTTTT
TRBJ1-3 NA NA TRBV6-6 CASSYDSTGNTIYF TGTGCCAGCAGTTACGACTCCACTGGAAACACCATATATTTT
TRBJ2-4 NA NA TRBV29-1 CSVGSVTGGELAKNIQYF TGCAGCGTTGGGTCGGTGACAGGAGGAGAACTAGCCAAAAACATTCAGTACTTC
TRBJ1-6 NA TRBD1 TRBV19 CASSRDRDNSPLHF TGTGCCAGTAGCAGGGACAGGGATAATTCACCCCTCCACTTT
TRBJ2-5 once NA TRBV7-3 CASSHPEQGEETQYF TGTGCCAGCAGCCACCCCGAGCAGGGTGAGGAGACCCAGTACTTC
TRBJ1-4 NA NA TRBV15 CATSRSGGGEKLFF TGTGCCACCAGCAGGTCCGGGGGGGGAGAAAAACTGTTTTTT
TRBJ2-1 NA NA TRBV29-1 CSVEFGGDVGQFF TGCAGCGTTGAATTTGGAGGGGACGTCGGACAGTTCTTC
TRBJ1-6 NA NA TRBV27 CASRGTPGSPLHF TGTGCCAGCAGGGGGACACCTGGGTCACCCCTCCACTTT
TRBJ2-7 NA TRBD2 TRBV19 CASSSSTSGAYEQYF TGTGCCAGTAGTTCCAGCACTAGCGGGGCCTACGAGCAGTACTTC
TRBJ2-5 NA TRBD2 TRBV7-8 CASSLGGGSQETQYF TGTGCCAGCAGCTTAGGGGGGGGATCTCAAGAGACCCAGTACTTC
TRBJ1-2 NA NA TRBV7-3 CASSWGQGYGYTF TGTGCCAGCAGCTGGGGGCAAGGGTATGGCTACACCTTC
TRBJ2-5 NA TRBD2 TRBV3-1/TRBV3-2 CASSQGVTGGQETQYF TGTGCCAGCAGCCAAGGGGTGACGGGAGGGCAAGAGACCCAGTACTTC
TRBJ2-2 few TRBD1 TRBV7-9 CASSSPGQGSNTGELFF TGTGCCAGCAGTTCCCCGGGACAGGGGTCGAACACCGGGGAGCTGTTTTTT
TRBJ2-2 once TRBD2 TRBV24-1 CATSDFGGETAGELFF TGTGCCACCAGTGATTTTGGGGGGGAAACGGCCGGGGAGCTGTTTTTT
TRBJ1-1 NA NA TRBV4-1 CASSPRGAMNTEAFF TGCGCCAGCAGCCCACGGGGGGCAATGAACACTGAAGCTTTCTTT
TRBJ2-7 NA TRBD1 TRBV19 CASSRDRYNEQYF TGTGCCAGCAGCCGGGACAGGTACAACGAGCAGTACTTC
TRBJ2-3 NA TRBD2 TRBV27 CATADPGLAGGPHTQYF TGTGCCACCGCAGACCCGGGACTAGCGGGAGGGCCCCATACGCAGTATTTT
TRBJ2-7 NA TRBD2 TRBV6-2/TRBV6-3 CASSPLAGVREQYF TGTGCCAGCAGCCCACTAGCGGGAGTACGCGAGCAGTACTTC